This record covers a single TCR beta chain. V was pared by 5 bases and J by 10 bases, with 15 bases of the junction left unmatched. Germline V CDR1 and CDR2: LGHDT, YNNKEL (reference sequence). The CDR3 contains 17 residues. Source study methods: By means of reference gene primer amplification, nucleated cell counts were estimated. TCRdb's copy holds only in-frame clones and misses some; the assay was immunoSEQ multiplex PCR. D and trimming were read from the DNA, whereas the V and J calls and clone size are those reported in that table. This table has some 270,000 clones, roughly 87% appearing once. The sample originates from a study of blood T cell repertoires in COVID-19. Turning to the study itself: Samples representing acute and convalescent COVID-19 were sourced from the United States, Italy and Spain. PBMCs, B-cell-depleted T cells, or T cells were the source of the cDNA or gDNA that made up the material.

The rearrangement links TRBV3-1 (or the pseudogene TRBV3-2) to TRBJ2-1; 12 bases map to TRBD2. Sequenced: peripheral blood. The clonotype was recovered from a woman in her thirties or forties who had recovered from COVID-19. This CDR3 reads CASSDSPPGLAGVEQFF. The DNA of the CDR3 is TGTGCCAGCAGCGACAGCCCCCCGGGACTAGCGGGTGTGGAGCAGTTCTTC.